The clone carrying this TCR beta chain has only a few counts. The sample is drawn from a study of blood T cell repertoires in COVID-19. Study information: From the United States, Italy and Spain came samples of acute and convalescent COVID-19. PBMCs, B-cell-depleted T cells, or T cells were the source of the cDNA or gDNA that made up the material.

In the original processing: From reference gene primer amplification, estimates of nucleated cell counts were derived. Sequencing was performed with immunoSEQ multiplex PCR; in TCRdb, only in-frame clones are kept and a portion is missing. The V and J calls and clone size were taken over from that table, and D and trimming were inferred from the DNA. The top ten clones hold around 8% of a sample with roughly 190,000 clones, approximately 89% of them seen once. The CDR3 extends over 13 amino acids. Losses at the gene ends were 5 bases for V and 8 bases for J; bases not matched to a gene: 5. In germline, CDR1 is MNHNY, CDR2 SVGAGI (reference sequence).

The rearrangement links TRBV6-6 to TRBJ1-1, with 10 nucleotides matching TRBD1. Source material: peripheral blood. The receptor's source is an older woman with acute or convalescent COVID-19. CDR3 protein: CASSGGTGEEAFF. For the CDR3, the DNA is TGTGCCAGCAGTGGCGGGACAGGGGAAGAAGCTTTCTTT.